The source of this TCR beta chain is a study of cytomegalovirus exposure and HLA in healthy donors. These donors were members of the approximately 120-subject validation cohort, a group separate from the roughly 670-subject first cohort. Here immunoSEQ multiplex PCR was the method, and the copy in TCRdb shows in-frame clones only, minus some. The sample has some 120,000 clones, about nine tenths seen once. Regarding this clone: Its antigen is still unknown.

The CDR3 has 16 residues. Germline CDR1 reads MGHRA; CDR2 reads YSYEKL. The J segment lost 4 bases and the V segment lost 0 bases, leaving 6 bases of the junction unmatched. Study-level points and caveats: Cytomegalovirus-associated TCR beta chains were listed, numbering 164.

Material for sequencing was PBMCs. J is TRBJ2-4 and V is TRBV4-1, with 7 bases aligning to TRBD1. The sequence was obtained from a man aged 25-45 years in good health and CMV-seronegative. The CDR3 here is CASSQDSATGKNIQYF. The CDR3 region has the DNA TGCGCCAGCAGCCAAGACTCCGCGACAGGGAAAAACATTCAGTACTTC.